A selection of T cell receptor beta chains follows, all from one sample in a study of blood T cell repertoires in COVID-19. The protocol was immunoSEQ multiplex PCR, while the TCRdb copy is restricted to in-frame clones and leaves out a portion. The sample shows about 150,000 clones, roughly 80% of them seen only once. Source material: peripheral blood. The receptors were gathered from a middle-aged man with active or convalescent COVID-19. Both conserved end residues are part of each CDR3. A D gene is named only where the DNA matches it firmly. Size values are once, few and many counts, or a class for expanded clones, and some rows have none.

abundance	j_gene	d_gene	v_gene	CDR3nt	CDR3aa
.	TRBJ1-4	TRBD1	TRBV28	TGTGCCAGCAGTTTTAGACAGGGCGGTAATGAAAAACTGTTTTTT	CASSFRQGGNEKLFF
.	TRBJ1-4	TRBD1	TRBV28	TGTGCCTGGGGTGGGACAGGGGAAGTAAAACTGTTTTTT	CAWGGTGEVKLFF
.	TRBJ1-5	.	TRBV7-2	TGTGCCAGCAGCCCGAGCAATCAGCCCCAGCATTTT	CASSPSNQPQHF
few	TRBJ2-3	TRBD2	TRBV7-3	TGTGCCAGCAGCTTACAGCGGGATAGCACAGATACGCAGTATTTT	CASSLQRDSTDTQYF
few	TRBJ2-3	.	TRBV3-1/TRBV3-2	TGTGCCAGCACCCACTCCCGAGGGCCAGGGGTGGAAGATACGCAGTATTTT	CASTHSRGPGVEDTQYF
.	TRBJ1-2	TRBD1	TRBV19	TGTGCCAGTAGTTCCAGACAGGGAAGCTATGGCTACACCTTC	CASSSRQGSYGYTF
.	TRBJ1-1	TRBD1	TRBV6-5	TGTGCCAGCAGTAAGGGACAGGCGTCCACTGAAGCTTTCTTT	CASSKGQASTEAFF
few	TRBJ2-7	.	TRBV2	TGTGCCAGCAGTGAGCAGGGGGGATCGGACGAGCAGTACTTC	CASSEQGGSDEQYF
.	TRBJ1-2	.	TRBV5-1	TGCGCCAGCAGCACCCCCTCTGGACAGACAAATTTC	CASSTPSGQTNF
once	TRBJ2-2	TRBD1	TRBV7-3	TGTGCCAGCAGCTCCAGACAGGGGGCTGACACCGGGGAGCTGTTTTTT	CASSSRQGADTGELFF
.	TRBJ1-2	TRBD1	TRBV19	TGTGCCAGTCTCCTTCTCGGACAGGACCTTGGCTACACCTTC	CASLLLGQDLGYTF
.	TRBJ2-2	TRBD1	TRBV25-1	TGTGCCAGCAGTCCCCGGACAGGAGGTACCGGGGAGCTGTTTTTT	CASSPRTGGTGELFF
.	TRBJ1-1	.	TRBV28	TGTGCCAGCAGTTTAGCGCAGGGGTTTGGAGACACTGAAGCTTTCTTT	CASSLAQGFGDTEAFF
.	TRBJ1-5	.	TRBV28	TGTGCCAGCAGTTCCTACCCCGGACAGCTCTATAGCAATCAGCCCCAGCATTTT	CASSSYPGQLYSNQPQHF
few	TRBJ1-2	.	TRBV7-9	TGTGCCAGCAGCGTAGACAGCTATGGCTACACCTTC	CASSVDSYGYTF
.	TRBJ1-1	TRBD1	TRBV9	TGTGCCAGCAGCGCCGGGACAGGGGGCGCGTACACTGAAGCTTTCTTT	CASSAGTGGAYTEAFF
.	TRBJ2-2	.	TRBV11-2	TGTGCCAGCAGCTTAGAATCAGGGTACACCGGGGAGCTGTTTTTT	CASSLESGYTGELFF